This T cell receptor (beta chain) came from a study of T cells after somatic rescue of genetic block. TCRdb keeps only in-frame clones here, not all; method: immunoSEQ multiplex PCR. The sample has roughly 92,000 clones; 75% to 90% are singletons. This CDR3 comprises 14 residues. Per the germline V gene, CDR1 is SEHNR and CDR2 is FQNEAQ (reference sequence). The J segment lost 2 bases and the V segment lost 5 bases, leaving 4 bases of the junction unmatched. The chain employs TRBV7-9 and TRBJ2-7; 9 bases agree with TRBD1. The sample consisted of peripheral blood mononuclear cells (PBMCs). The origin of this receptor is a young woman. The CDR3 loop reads CASSPRDRAYEQYF. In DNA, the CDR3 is TGTGCCAGCAGCCCCCGGGACAGGGCCTACGAGCAGTACTTC.